The present TCR beta chain was sequenced within a study of graft-versus-host responses after intestinal transplantation. Notes on the study in general: Marrow from the recipient contained GvH clones, some of which had appeared first in ileum or blood.

There are 15 residues in the CDR3. The V gene lost 2 bases and the J gene lost 5 bases, with 14 bases spanning the gap. Germline values: CDR1 SGDLS, CDR2 YYNGEE. This table comes from immunoSEQ multiplex PCR, and its TCRdb copy is limited to in-frame clones, with some not included. This table has about 63,000 clones, approximately 91% appearing once. Investigators treated the graft tissue so that it released intraepithelial and lamina propria lymphocytes. Concerning this clone itself: Its specificity is unknown.

The origin of this receptor is a human patient who received an intestinal transplant, so some T cells may come from the graft donor. Sample: ileum tissue, taken approximately 56 weeks after transplant. The gene calls are TRBV9 and TRBJ2-1; weak D call: TRBD2 (6 bases). The CDR3 nucleotides read TGTGCCAGCAGCGTTAGCGGAGCTCCCAACAATGAGCAGTTCTTC. This sequence encodes CASSVSGAPNNEQFF.